These 17 T cell receptor beta chains were all obtained from the same sample, sequenced in a study of T cells after posttransplantation cyclophosphamide. Data came from immunoSEQ multiplex PCR; TCRdb stores just in-frame clones and leaves some out. The specimen has tens of thousands of clones, none found just once. The sample was PBMCs. Every receptor here comes from a woman aged 60-75 years in good health, CMV-negative, and a related stem cell transplant donor.

The V call is TRBV9, the J call TRBJ2-2, with TRBD2 matching 13 bases. Germline assignment: CDR1 SGDLS and CDR2 YYNGEE. This CDR3 has 16 residues. The V and J ends lost 2 bases and 4 bases, in that order; junction bases with no gene match: 2. The CDR3 DNA reads as TGTGCCAGCAGCGTTGGACTAGCGGGAGCCACCGGGGAGCTGTTTTTT. Protein: CASSVGLAGATGELFF.

The chain joins TRBV30 to TRBJ2-7; TRBD1 matches 10 bases. Per the germline V gene, CDR1 is GTSNPN and CDR2 is SVGIG (reference sequence). V trimming: 6 bases; J trimming: 5 bases; junction bases outside the gene matches: 7. The CDR3 consists of 13 residues. The CDR3 here is CACSGTGVDEQYF. CDR3 in DNA: TGTGCCTGCTCCGGGACAGGGGTCGACGAGCAGTACTTC.

The chain employs TRBV29-1 and TRBJ2-7; TRBD2 matches at 11 bases. CDR1 is SQVTM, CDR2 ANQGSEA, per germline. The CDR3 extends over 14 amino acids. V trimming: 4 bases; J trimming: 2 bases; junction bases outside the gene matches: 4. The CDR3 sequence: CSVARLAGTYEQYF. DNA of the CDR3: TGCAGCGTTGCACGACTAGCGGGAACCTACGAGCAGTACTTC.

The sample holds many counts of this clone. This chain joins TRBV5-1 and TRBJ2-1, with 13 nucleotides matching TRBD2. Unmatched junction bases numbered 6, after V lost 4 bases and J lost 8 bases. CDR1 and CDR2 (germline): SGHRS, YFSETQ. CDR3 size: 15 residues. The CDR3 sequence: CASSPGTSGADEQFF. The CDR3 nucleotides are TGCGCCAGCAGCCCGGGGACTAGCGGGGCAGATGAGCAGTTCTTC. The complete variable domain, with remaining parts taken from reference TRBV5-1 and TRBJ2-1, reads KAGVTQTPRYLIKTRGQQVTLSCSPISGHRSVSWYQQTPGQGLQFLFEYFSETQRNKGNFPGRFSGRQFSNSRSEMNVSTLELGDSALYLCASSPGTSGADEQFFGPGTRLTVL.

This clone was detected many times. The chain has TRBV5-4 and TRBJ1-1, with 9 bases identical to TRBD1. With 4 bases clipped from V and 0 bases from J, the junction kept 4 bases outside the gene matches. This CDR3 region has 15 residues. CDR1 and CDR2 from the germline V gene are SGHNT and YYREEE (reference sequence). The CDR3 sequence: CASSPGQGLNTEAFF. In DNA form, the CDR3 reads TGTGCCAGCAGCCCGGGACAGGGCTTGAACACTGAAGCTTTCTTT.

This clone was counted ten times or more. V gene TRBV2 combines with J gene TRBJ2-1; TRBD1 aligns across 7 bases. Trimming at V came to 4 bases and at J to 10 bases, leaving 10 bases not matched to a gene. The germline V gene encodes CDR1 SNHLY and CDR2 FYNNEI. The CDR3 has 14 residues. CDR3 in amino acids: CASSADRVVEEQFF. The CDR3 region has the DNA TGTGCCAGCAGTGCTGACAGGGTGGTTGAAGAGCAGTTCTTC.

The table lists this clone with a few counts. The rearrangement links TRBV9 to TRBJ2-3; 9 bases are shared with TRBD2. This CDR3 spans 15 amino acids. Trimming took 2 bases from V and 3 from J; bases not matched to a gene: 4. The germline V gene has CDR1 SGDLS and CDR2 YYNGEE. The DNA of the CDR3 is TGTGCCAGCAGCGTGATAGCGGGGGTGACAGATACGCAGTATTTT. Protein sequence: CASSVIAGVTDTQYF.

At least ten counts were recorded for this clone. The V gene is TRBV5-4, the J gene TRBJ2-3, with TRBD1 matching over 11 bases. Germline CDR1 reads SGHNT; CDR2 reads YYREEE (reference sequence). The V and J ends lost 4 bases and 3 bases, in that order; junction bases with no gene match: 7. The CDR3 length is 16 residues. Written as DNA, the CDR3 is TGTGCCAGCAGCCTCCGGGACAGGGGGATTACAGATACGCAGTATTTT. It translates to CASSLRDRGITDTQYF.

The table lists this clone with many counts. V gene TRBV6-1 combines with J gene TRBJ1-2, with 10 bases fitting TRBD1. The V and J ends lost 5 bases and 4 bases, in that order; junction bases with no gene match: 1. CDR1 MNHNS and CDR2 SASEGT come from the germline V gene. The CDR3 is made up of 13 amino acids. CDR3 protein: CASSRQGAYGYTF. As DNA, the CDR3 is TGTGCCAGCAGTCGACAGGGGGCCTATGGCTACACCTTC.

This clone was counted many times. V usage is TRBV4-1 and J usage is TRBJ2-7; 12 bases align to TRBD1. Germline V CDR1 and CDR2: MGHRA, YSYEKL. Germline trimming cut 2 bases from V and 5 bases from J; bases unmatched to any gene: 4. The CDR3 runs 15 residues. CDR3 coding DNA: TGCGCCAGCAGCCAACCCGGGACAGGGGGCCACGAGCAGTACTTC. It codes for CASSQPGTGGHEQYF.

This clone was counted at least ten times. The genes are TRBV7-9 and TRBJ1-1, with 9 bases matching TRBD1. The junction had 3 bases not matched to a gene; V was cut back by 3 bases and J by 1 base. The germline V gene encodes CDR1 SEHNR and CDR2 FQNEAQ (reference sequence). This CDR3 is 15 amino acids long. The CDR3 coding sequence is TGTGCCAGCAGCTTCCCGGGACAGGGGAACACTGAAGCTTTCTTT. Its translation: CASSFPGQGNTEAFF.

This clone was seen ten or more times. The V and J genes are TRBV27 and TRBJ2-3; TRBD1 aligns across 7 bases. Germline CDR1 MNHEY, CDR2 SMNVEV (reference sequence). With V trimmed by 7 bases and J by 3 bases, 13 bases remained unmatched. CDR3 size: 16 residues. CDR3 sequence (DNA): TGTGCCAGCACTACCCTGCGGACAGGCTGGACAGATACGCAGTATTTT. Protein: CASTTLRTGWTDTQYF.

This clone ranks as medium-sized. This chain uses TRBV19 with TRBJ2-7; 11 bases map to TRBD1. Germline V gene data show CDR1 as LNHDA and CDR2 as SQIVND (reference sequence). J lost 6 bases, V lost 5 bases, and 3 bases had no gene match. The CDR3 is 13 residues long. This CDR3 reads CASSEDRGLEQYF. The CDR3, as DNA: TGTGCCAGTAGTGAGGACAGGGGGCTCGAGCAGTACTTC.

A few counts support this clone. The DNA of the CDR3 is TGTGCCAGCAGCTTAGAGCCAGGACAGGGCGGCGAGCAGTACTTC. This gives the protein CASSLEPGQGGEQYF. The rearrangement links TRBV11-2 to TRBJ2-7; TRBD1 matches at 8 bases. Germline CDR1 reads SGHAT; CDR2 reads FQNNGV. The CDR3 has 15 amino acids. V lost 0 bases to trimming and J lost 6 bases; unmatched junction nucleotides: 7.

This clone has at least ten counts. This chain connects TRBV7-3 to TRBJ1-1; possible D gene TRBD1, 6 bases. Germline V gene data show CDR1 as SGHTA and CDR2 as FQGTGA. The V gene lost 5 bases and the J gene lost 0 bases, with 13 bases spanning the gap. The CDR3 runs to 15 residues. This chain's CDR3 is CASSPEDRLNTEAFF. The CDR3 DNA reads TGTGCCAGCAGCCCCGAGGACAGACTGAACACTGAAGCTTTCTTT.

Ten or more counts support this clone. The chain links TRBV19 to TRBJ2-1, with D hard to call. V shed 3 bases and J shed 0 bases, with 9 bases lying between them. CDR1 is LNHDA and CDR2 is SQIVND in the germline V gene (reference sequence). CDR3 length: 15 amino acids. CDR3 amino acids: CASSIKRSSYNEQFF. DNA of the CDR3: TGTGCCAGTAGTATCAAGCGTAGCTCCTACAATGAGCAGTTCTTC.

This clone was picked up a small number of times. Sequence at one end of the junction differs from germline and may be a read error. The chain combines TRBV7-2 with TRBJ2-7; D remains unclear. The CDR3 extends over 14 amino acids. Germline CDR1 and CDR2: SGHTA and FQGNSA. The CDR3 sequence is CASSKEAVSSEQYF. In nucleotides, the CDR3 is TGTGCCAGCAGCAAAGAGGCGGTTTCCTCCGAGCAGTACTTC.